The present T cell receptor (beta chain) was sequenced within a study of cytomegalovirus exposure and HLA in healthy donors (dated by TCRdb to between 2016 and 2019). In the study overall: According to an earlier analysis of several hundred of the donors, about 170 million T cells yielded approximately 120 million unique TCR beta sequences and around 280 Gb of sequence data. A separate validation cohort of 100 to 150 different subjects was used in addition to the approximately 670-subject first cohort. Donor age, sex, ethnicity and CMV serostatus were compiled together with the repertoire data. To predict cytomegalovirus infection status, the study brought together high-throughput TCR immunosequencing, statistical association of individual TCRs with disease status, and machine learning. The study profiled the T cell repertoires of approximately 700 subjects by immunosequencing and related them to cytomegalovirus serostatus. The study was designed to test whether signatures of past pathogen exposure could be identified by cataloging public T cell receptors. In a later analysis, previously published TCR beta repertoires from about 640 donors were re-analyzed and high-resolution HLA genotyping was added so that TCR occurrence patterns could be studied. In a later genetic analysis, genome-wide SNP genotypes for about three fifths of the 666 donors were used, and that subset was treated as a discovery cohort. Roughly five DR-DQ haplotypes were handled as single units for association and clustering, since linkage in the cohort was strong. Class I and class II HLA loci were covered by the typing at four-digit resolution. All discovery cohort repertoires had been generated on a single sequencing platform. An early release covering around 630 HLA-typed donors comprised about 300 gigabases of sequencing data and around 80 million unique TCR sequences. In the later analysis, no new phenotypic data were used to find candidate immune exposures; instead, reliance was placed on TCR beta sequences and their occurrence across donors. Among the approximately 400 genotyped donors, under 90% belonged to the genetic ancestry cluster associated with self-reported Caucasian donors. The number of typed donors differed by locus: about 620-640 for A, B, C, DRB1 and DQB1; 500 to 550 for DQA1; around 580 for DPA1; and around 470 for DPB1. On average, about 240,000 unique TCR beta nucleotide sequences were sequenced per donor among about 400 genotyped donors of the cohort, with 15% to 20% of those sequences being non-productive. An earlier analysis of 587 of the donors used high-throughput TCR beta sequencing to judge whether each TCR beta V gene segment behaved as functional or pseudogenic.

About this clone itself: Its antigen target is currently unknown. A read error may account for a junction end that differs from germline.

Overall study results and their limits: In a later analysis, several top co-occurrence clusters were reported to appear linked to parvovirus B19, influenza, CMV and Epstein-Barr virus. Correlated functional status among segregating V segments might reflect linkage disequilibrium, but an unknown experimental factor could not be ruled out. A few of the identified cytomegalovirus-associated TCR beta chains were confirmed in vitro to be specific for cytomegalovirus antigens. Immune exposure information for the cohort was limited to CMV serostatus. In an earlier analysis of some 540 of the donors, most TCR beta V segments appeared in productive rearrangements about 90% or about 30% of the time, broadly matching IMGT annotations. At a false discovery rate of 0.05, a later analysis linked fewer than 20,000 TCR beta sequences to specific HLA alleles. In this cohort, only TCR beta chains were sequenced, and detectable features were limited by the absence of alpha or paired-chain data. The study listed 164 TCR beta chains as associated with cytomegalovirus. According to a later analysis, most CMV-associated TCR beta chains appeared to be HLA-restricted, and the HLA associations seemed to be driven largely by CMV exposure. Most TCR sequences were seen in very few donors, while some public TCRs were found in many individuals. Some IMGT-functional V segments, including TRBV6-2 and TRBV6-3, could not be told apart with the 87-base-pair reads, so those segments were excluded. An association between a missense DCLRE1C variant and V-gene and J-gene trimming of TCR beta chains was found in a later genetic analysis and replicated in an independent cohort. According to the authors, the approach could potentially be generalized to other disease states and immunological phenotypes. Because HLA typing was missing for some donors at each locus, association tests included only the typed subset. A cluster of highly shared sequence variants was judged likely to represent a technical artifact of the sequencing pipeline. The classifier was reported to diagnose cytomegalovirus status with high specificity and sensitivity in both the original and validation cohorts. In a later genetic analysis, fewer N-insertions in productive TCRs were reported among donors in an Asian-associated ancestry cluster than the approximately 670-donor mean. Because counts were too low, roughly 18 rarely observed V segments, including chromosome 9 orphons, were left out of the earlier analysis of about 620 of the donors. The presence/absence analyses assumed that sequencing depth was roughly uniform across donors, and that assumption may not be true. Compared with equally common non-associated chains, HLA-associated TCR beta chains in a later analysis were more clonally expanded and had lower generation probabilities. A further reported finding was that TCR beta sequences accurately predicted the HLA-A and HLA-B alleles for most subjects in the first cohort. In a later analysis, TCR association rates were found to vary across HLA loci, with the most associated TCRs seen for DRB1 alleles and the fewest for HLA-C alleles. Assigning TCR associations to individual alleles was difficult when HLA alleles, especially DR and DQ, strongly co-occurred.

The cohort comprised under 700 healthy bone marrow donors. All cohort members were sampled while nominally healthy, although unrecorded immune exposures were likely present. The donor was CMV seronegative and belonged to the group of under 400 seronegative cohort members. Every donor gave a peripheral blood sample, and the peripheral blood mononuclear cells from that sample were used for TCR beta sequencing. Genomic DNA extraction from the blood cell samples was performed with the Qiagen DNeasy Blood Extraction Kit. The library was prepared using the immunoSEQ multiplex PCR assay. For the multiplex PCR, a mixture combining 60 forward primers for TCR Vbeta segments and 13 reverse primers for TCR Jbeta segments was used. The CDR3 region of rearranged TCR beta genes was amplified from genomic DNA with a multiplex PCR assay. Amplified TCR beta libraries were sequenced as 87-base-pair reads on the Illumina HiSeq System. Under the source paper's analysis protocol: A later analysis counted about 80 million unique TCR beta chains across the 550 to 800 repertoires, and some 11 million of these chains were shared by at least two donors. Raw reads were error-corrected and collapsed into unique sequences with a nearest-neighbor algorithm that merged closely related sequences to remove PCR and sequencing errors. V, D and J gene segments were assigned by aligning CDR3 sequences to IMGT reference sequences. For a sequence to be retained, a match of at least six nucleotides to both a V gene segment and a J gene segment was required. A rearrangement counted as productive if the CDR3 had no stop codons and remained in frame with V and J, and every other rearrangement counted as non-productive. CDR3 was defined by IMGT convention, running from the second conserved V-encoded cysteine to the conserved J-encoded phenylalanine. Sequences without an unambiguous match to a single V gene segment were excluded from the earlier analysis of almost 600 of the donors. An earlier analysis of under 750 of the donors called V segments functional above 56.7% productive rearrangements and segregating when the between-donor standard deviation exceeded 5%. A statistical classification framework was built to diagnose cytomegalovirus status from the catalog of TCR beta chain sequences. In a later analysis, TCR nucleotide sequences were compared against IMGT/GENE-DB human TR gene sequences so that V and J genes could be assigned. In a later analysis, CDR3 sequences and most-parsimonious VDJ recombination scenarios were assigned using the TCRdist pipeline. In a later analysis, each TCR beta chain was defined by its CDR3 amino acid sequence together with its V-gene family, and reads without a unique V-gene family were excluded. A later analysis removed 592 highly shared, low-generation-probability nucleotide sequences to deal with suspected cross-contamination and a sequencing artifact. In a later analysis, a clonal expansion index was calculated for each public chain from normalized within-repertoire ranks of inferred template counts. A later analysis computed generation probabilities with a VDJ recombination model fitted to out-of-frame rearrangements, and checked the results against IGoR. In a later analysis, hypergeometric tests were used to score TCR-TCR, TCR-HLA and TCR-CMV co-occurrence, with a repertoire-size bias correction applied to TCR pairs. A later analysis estimated false discovery rates by permuting HLA or CMV assignments 20 times. A later analysis grouped co-occurring TCRs with DBSCAN, adding TCRdist sequence similarity when clustering within HLA-allele-positive subsets. Repertoires with fewer than 30,000 or more than 120,000 public chains were left out of co-occurrence clustering, as were a handful of repertoires with anomalous nucleotide sharing. As stored in TCRdb, this immuneACCESS dataset retains in-frame rearrangements with V and J assigned. A fraction of the clones does not appear; measured against another copy, unresolved V genes explain less than half of the discrepancy, and the remainder lacks a known reason. From that table come the V and J calls and clone size; the DNA was used to work out D and trimming. A total of about 200,000 clones appear in this sample, roughly 80% of them only once. The top ten clones comprise 2.9% of the sample.

The CDR3 spans 13 residues, from the cysteine through the phenylalanine. Only the CDR3 DNA is retained, 39 bases long and in frame from the first base. CDR1 and CDR2 were assigned from the germline V gene as ENHRY and SYGVKD. The sample consisted of PBMCs. The V and J genes are TRBV10-3 and TRBJ1-1; there is no confident call for the D gene. The TCR comes from a man aged 25 to 40 in good health and CMV-seronegative. The DNA is TGTGCCGTCAGCGAACTGATGAACACTGAAGCTTTCTTT. Its amino acids are CAVSELMNTEAFF.